Shown below are 30 T cell receptor beta chains from a single sample sequenced in a study of blood T cell repertoires in COVID-19. Assay used: immunoSEQ multiplex PCR; TCRdb lists only in-frame clones, some missing. The sample records some 46,000 clones, 87% being singletons. The specimen was peripheral blood. The receptors stem from a human donor in a cohort sampled during active COVID-19.

This sequence joins TRBV12-3 or TRBV12-4 and TRBJ2-7; 7 bases agree with TRBD1. This CDR3 is 12 amino acids long. V gave up 6 bases and J gave up 4 bases; unmatched junction bases: 3. CDR3 in amino acids: CASSKQGYEQYF. The CDR3 DNA reads as TGTGCCAGCAGCAAACAGGGGTACGAGCAGTACTTC.

The chain has TRBV2 and TRBJ2-1; 13 bases are a match to TRBD2. Germline V CDR1 and CDR2: SNHLY, FYNNEI. This CDR3 region has 15 residues. V lost 6 bases and J lost 7; bases outside the gene matches: 6. The CDR3 DNA follows: TGTGCCAGCAGCGGGACTAGCGGGATATTAAATGAGCAGTTCTTC. Its translation: CASSGTSGILNEQFF. The full variable domain, with the rest looked up from reference TRBV2 and TRBJ2-1, is EPEVTQTPSHQVTQMGQEVILRCVPISNHLYFYWYRQILGQKVEFLVSFYNNEISEKSEIFDDQFSVERPDGSNFTLKIRSTKLEDSAMYFCASSGTSGILNEQFFGPGTRLTVL.

The gene calls are TRBV11-2 and TRBJ1-3, with a weak D call TRBD1 (5 bases). Germline CDR1 is SGHAT and CDR2 is FQNNGV. The CDR3 consists of 15 residues. Between the trimmed V and J ends, which lost 4 bases and 4 bases, there was a span of 14 bases. This CDR3 reads CASSSIRGIGNTIYF. For the CDR3, the DNA is TGTGCCAGCAGCTCTATTAGGGGTATCGGAAACACCATATATTTT.

The chain is built from TRBV5-1 and TRBJ2-3; tentatively, D is TRBD2 (5 bases). Germline CDR1 SGHRS, CDR2 YFSETQ. This CDR3 is built from 14 residues. Between the trimmed V and J ends, which lost 0 bases and 3 bases, there was a span of 8 bases. DNA for the CDR3: TGCGCCAGCAGCTTGGGTGAGGGAACAGATACGCAGTATTTT. Amino acids: CASSLGEGTDTQYF.

The rearrangement joins TRBV7-9 to TRBJ2-2, with 8 bases fitting TRBD1. The CDR3 length is 16 residues. Germline V gives CDR1 SEHNR, CDR2 FQNEAQ (reference sequence). V trimming: 3 bases; J trimming: 0 bases; junction bases outside the gene matches: 3. The CDR3 is CASSLTGATNTGELFF. The CDR3 DNA reads as TGTGCCAGCAGCTTGACAGGGGCGACGAACACCGGGGAGCTGTTTTTT.

The rearrangement joins TRBV20-1 to TRBJ2-5, with a tentative D call TRBD2 (5 bases). Trimming left V 1 base short and J 5 bases short, with 5 bases between. The CDR3 covers 11 residues. CDR1 and CDR2 (germline): DFQATT, SNEGSKA (reference sequence). The CDR3 DNA follows: TGCAGTGCTAGAGGAGGGGAGACCCAGTACTTC. Encoded protein: CSARGGETQYF.

This chain links TRBV3-1 (or the pseudogene TRBV3-2) with TRBJ2-7, with 11 bases lining up with TRBD1. In germline, CDR1 is LGHDT, CDR2 YNNKEL (reference sequence). The trim removed 0 bases at V and 9 bases at J, leaving 10 bases unmatched. CDR3 length: 16 residues. The CDR3 DNA is TGTGCCAGCAGCCAAGAACCGGGACAGGGGGACCTTGGGCAGTACTTC. Residues: CASSQEPGQGDLGQYF.

V and J are TRBV7-9 and TRBJ2-5; TRBD1 is a possible D gene (5 bases). V was pared by 5 bases and J by 5 bases, with 15 bases between. The CDR3 sequence is 14 residues long. Germline V gene lookup returns CDR1 SEHNR and CDR2 FQNEAQ (reference sequence). This chain's CDR3 is CASSLHRQWETQYF. In DNA, the CDR3 is TGTGCCAGCAGCCTCCACAGACAGTGGGAGACCCAGTACTTC.

CDR3 DNA: TGCGCCAGCAGCCCCGGGACAGGCCTCAATCAGCCCCAGCATTTT. Translated, it gives CASSPGTGLNQPQHF. V and J are TRBV4-1 and TRBJ1-5; 8 bases are a match to TRBD1. The CDR3 spans 15 residues. V was clipped by 4 bases and J by 3 bases; unmatched bases: 5. Germline V CDR1 and CDR2: MGHRA, YSYEKL.

The V gene is TRBV15, the J gene TRBJ2-5; D not certain. This CDR3 has 15 amino acids. V was shortened by 1 base and J by 1 base, with 10 bases between the two germline ends. Germline V CDR1 and CDR2: LNHNV, YYDKDF (reference sequence). Here the CDR3 reads CATSRGPGVQETQYF. The CDR3 coding sequence is TGTGCCACCAGCAGAGGCCCCGGAGTCCAAGAGACCCAGTACTTC.

The V and J genes are TRBV12-3 or TRBV12-4 and TRBJ2-1; a possible D gene is TRBD1 (5 bases). This CDR3 spans 13 amino acids. V gave up 6 bases and J gave up 6 bases, with 12 bases separating them. The CDR3 region has the DNA TGTGCCAGCAGCCCCGCAGGGTTCAATGAGCAGTTCTTC. It specifies CASSPAGFNEQFF.

The rearrangement links TRBV2 to TRBJ2-7; weak D call: TRBD2 (5 bases). The CDR3 is made up of 16 amino acids. Trimming cost V 8 bases and J 0 bases, with 20 bases left between them. Per germline, CDR1 SNHLY and CDR2 FYNNEI. In DNA form, the CDR3 reads TGTGCCAGCTACGGACTCAACGCTGCGTTCTCCTACGAGCAGTACTTC. Its protein product is CASYGLNAAFSYEQYF.

V gene TRBV3-1 (or the pseudogene TRBV3-2) combines with J gene TRBJ2-7; TRBD1 matches 10 bases. Germline assignment: CDR1 LGHDT and CDR2 YNNKEL (reference sequence). V was clipped by 4 bases and J by 2 bases; unmatched bases: 8. The CDR3 contains 16 residues. CDR3 in DNA: TGTGCCAGCAGCCGGGACTCGGGACAGGGGACCTACGAGCAGTACTTC. Its translation: CASSRDSGQGTYEQYF.

The V gene is TRBV29-1, the J gene TRBJ1-1; TRBD1 is a possible D gene (5 bases). Germline lookup yields CDR1 SQVTM and CDR2 ANQGSEA. V was pared by 5 bases and J by 9 bases, with 16 bases between. CDR3 length: 12 amino acids. The CDR3 is CSVLSAGTQAFF. The CDR3 DNA is TGCAGCGTTTTGTCCGCCGGGACTCAAGCTTTCTTT.

The chain carries TRBV11-2 and TRBJ2-7; D possibly corresponds to TRBD1 (5 bases). V lost 4 bases and J lost 3, with 13 bases in between. The CDR3 totals 14 residues. CDR1 is SGHAT and CDR2 is FQNNGV in the germline V gene. The CDR3 DNA reads TGTGCCAGCAGCTCCAGACAGCGAGACTACGAGCAGTACTTC. Its protein is CASSSRQRDYEQYF.

The count of this clone is one. V usage is TRBV6-5 and J usage is TRBJ2-7; TRBD2 might be the D (7 bases). V dropped 7 bases and J dropped 3 bases, with 10 bases sitting between them. Germline V lookup: CDR1 MNHEY, CDR2 SVGAGI. The CDR3 runs 12 residues. The CDR3 loop reads CASKGGVYEQYF. The CDR3 DNA sequence: TGTGCCAGCAAAGGGGGGGTCTACGAGCAGTACTTC.

The V gene is TRBV27, the J gene TRBJ1-2, with a possible D match to TRBD1 (5 bases). Germline CDR1 and CDR2: MNHEY and SMNVEV (reference sequence). CDR3 length: 16 residues. V was pared by 5 bases and J by 4 bases, with 20 bases between. The CDR3 loop is CASSKGAGLGLYGYTF. CDR3 DNA sequence: TGTGCCAGCAGTAAAGGGGCAGGTCTGGGACTCTATGGCTACACCTTC.

The CDR3 spells CASSPPPGGRETQYF. The CDR3 DNA is TGTGCCAGCAGCCCCCCCCCGGGGGGCAGGGAGACCCAGTACTTC. This chain uses TRBV7-9 with TRBJ2-5, with D possibly TRBD2 on 7 matching bases. The CDR3 consists of 15 residues. Trimming shortened V by 5 bases and J by 5 bases, and 18 bases separated the two germline ends. Per germline, CDR1 SEHNR and CDR2 FQNEAQ (reference sequence).

This clone appeared once. The chain uses TRBV7-9 and TRBJ1-6; D is uncertain. The CDR3 totals 18 residues. Germline V gene sequence: CDR1 SEHNR, CDR2 FQNEAQ (reference sequence). V lost 5 bases and J lost 7, with 24 bases in between. Written as DNA, the CDR3 is TGTGCCAGCAGCCTCGTCGGACGGGGTGCCGCGGGAAATTCACCCCTCCACTTT. Translation gives CASSLVGRGAAGNSPLHF. Together with reference TRBV7-9 and TRBJ1-6, the CDR3 gives the full variable domain: DTGVSQNPRHKITKRGQNVTFRCDPISEHNRLYWYRQTLGQGPEFLTYFQNEAQLEKSRLLSDRFSAERPKGSFSTLEIQRTEQGDSAMYLCASSLVGRGAAGNSPLHFGNGTRLTVT.

The chain joins TRBV30 to TRBJ1-2, with D possibly matching TRBD1 (6 bases). Germline V gene lookup returns CDR1 GTSNPN and CDR2 SVGIG (reference sequence). This CDR3 is built from 14 residues. The V gene lost 6 bases and the J gene lost 4 bases, with 18 bases spanning the gap. CDR3 DNA sequence: TGTGCCTGCAACAGGGACCTAGCTTTCTATGGCTACACCTTC. Protein sequence: CACNRDLAFYGYTF.

The V and J genes are TRBV7-9 and TRBJ1-1; D is unresolved. Germline-derived CDR1 and CDR2 are SEHNR and FQNEAQ (reference sequence). The CDR3 spans 13 residues. The V and J ends lost 5 bases and 11 bases respectively, with 18 bases between them. The CDR3 sequence is CASSVPGDLVAFF. CDR3 nucleotides: TGTGCCAGCAGCGTCCCCGGGGATTTGGTCGCTTTCTTT.

The rearrangement uses TRBV3-1 (or the pseudogene TRBV3-2) and TRBJ2-1, with 7 bases matching TRBD2. The CDR3 length is 16 residues. Looked up from germline, CDR1 is LGHDT and CDR2 is YNNKEL (reference sequence). The trim removed 0 bases at V and 2 bases at J, leaving 4 bases unmatched. CDR3 amino acids: CASSQEWGRAYNEQFF. The CDR3, as DNA: TGTGCCAGCAGCCAAGAGTGGGGGAGGGCCTACAATGAGCAGTTCTTC.

This clone has just one count. The chain recombines TRBV9 with TRBJ2-3; 10 bases map to TRBD2. Germline trimming cut 4 bases from V and 4 bases from J; bases unmatched to any gene: 9. From germline, CDR1 is SGDLS and CDR2 YYNGEE. The CDR3 runs 16 residues. The CDR3 DNA reads TGTGCCAGCAGCAAGAGTGGGGGGACTAGCGCAGATACGCAGTATTTT. Protein sequence: CASSKSGGTSADTQYF.

V and J are TRBV5-4 and TRBJ2-1, with D tentatively TRBD2 (7 bases). The ends were cut back, 2 bases at V and 9 bases at J, with 21 bases in the middle. Germline-derived CDR1 and CDR2 are SGHNT and YYREEE (reference sequence). The CDR3 is made up of 16 amino acids. CDR3 coding DNA: TGTGCCAGCAGCTTCGGAGGGGGGGGACCGCCTATTGAGCAGTTCTTC. This sequence encodes CASSFGGGGPPIEQFF. Together with reference TRBV5-4 and TRBJ2-1, the CDR3 gives the full variable domain: ETGVTQSPTHLIKTRGQQVTLRCSSQSGHNTVSWYQQALGQGPQFIFQYYREEENGRGNFPPRFSGLQFPNYSSELNVNALELDDSALYLCASSFGGGGPPIEQFFGPGTRLTVL.

The chain recombines TRBV6-2 or TRBV6-3 with TRBJ2-7; 11 bases are a match to TRBD1. Germline V lookup: CDR1 MNHEY, CDR2 SVGEGT. This CDR3 is 17 amino acids long. The V gene end was trimmed by 4 bases and the J gene end by 3 bases; junction bases not matched to a gene: 11. The CDR3 DNA follows: TGTGCCAGCAGTTCGATACAAACCGGGACAGGGGGCTACGAGCAGTACTTC. Its translation is CASSSIQTGTGGYEQYF.

This clone was seen just once. The rearrangement uses TRBV7-9 and TRBJ2-3; 7 bases map to TRBD2. CDR1 is SEHNR, CDR2 FQNEAQ, per germline (reference sequence). This CDR3 spans 16 amino acids. J lost 6 bases, V lost 2 bases, and 11 bases had no gene match. The CDR3 sequence is CASSLSSGEGGDTQYF. The CDR3 nucleotides read TGTGCCAGCAGCTTATCTTCGGGGGAGGGCGGGGATACGCAGTATTTT.

This CDR3 is CSVAESSYNEQFF. In nucleotides, the CDR3 is TGCAGCGTTGCAGAGAGCTCCTACAATGAGCAGTTCTTC. The chain combines TRBV29-1 with TRBJ2-1; D gene ambiguous. CDR3 size: 13 residues. Germline V lookup: CDR1 SQVTM, CDR2 ANQGSEA. Trimming cost V 4 bases and J 0 bases, with 7 bases left between them.

This chain uses TRBV5-1 with TRBJ2-3; TRBD2 matches 12 bases. Germline loops: CDR1 SGHRS, CDR2 YFSETQ. This CDR3 contains 15 residues. The V gene end was trimmed by 0 bases and the J gene end by 6 bases; junction bases not matched to a gene: 2. The CDR3 is CASSLAGLAGDTQYF. As DNA, the CDR3 is TGCGCCAGCAGCTTGGCAGGACTAGCGGGGGATACGCAGTATTTT.

The chain employs TRBV28 and TRBJ1-5; 10 bases map to TRBD1. The CDR3 runs 15 residues. The V gene's germline CDR1 is MDHEN and CDR2 SYDVKM. With 4 bases clipped from V and 3 bases from J, the junction kept 3 bases outside the gene matches. The CDR3 DNA sequence: TGTGCCAGCAGTTCGGGACAGGGGAACAATCAGCCCCAGCATTTT. Translated: CASSSGQGNNQPQHF. Combining the CDR3 with reference TRBV28 and TRBJ1-5 gives the whole variable domain DVKVTQSSRYLVKRTGEKVFLECVQDMDHENMFWYRQDPGLGLRLIYFSYDVKMKEKGDIPEGYSVSREKKERFSLILESASTNQTSMYLCASSSGQGNNQPQHFGDGTRLSIL.

The chain combines TRBV5-4 with TRBJ2-2; 11 bases match TRBD2. The length of the CDR3 is 16 residues. Germline values: CDR1 SGHNT, CDR2 YYREEE (reference sequence). V lost 2 bases, J lost 6 bases, and 6 bases stayed unmatched. CDR3 bases: TGTGCCAGCAGCTTAGTTAGCGGGAGGGGAGCCGGGGAGCTGTTTTTT. Amino acid sequence: CASSLVSGRGAGELFF.